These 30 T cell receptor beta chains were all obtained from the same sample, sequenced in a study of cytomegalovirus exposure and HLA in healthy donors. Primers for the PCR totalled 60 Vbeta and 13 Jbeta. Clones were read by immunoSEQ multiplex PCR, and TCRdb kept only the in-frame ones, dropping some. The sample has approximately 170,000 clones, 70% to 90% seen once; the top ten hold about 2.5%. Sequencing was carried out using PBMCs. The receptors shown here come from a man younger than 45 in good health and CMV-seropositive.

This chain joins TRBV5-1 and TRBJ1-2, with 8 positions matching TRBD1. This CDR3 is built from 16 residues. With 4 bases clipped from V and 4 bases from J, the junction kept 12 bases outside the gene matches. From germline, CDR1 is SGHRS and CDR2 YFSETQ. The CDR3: CASSARTGNEGYGYTF. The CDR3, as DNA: TGCGCCAGCAGCGCCCGGACAGGGAACGAGGGCTATGGCTACACCTTC.

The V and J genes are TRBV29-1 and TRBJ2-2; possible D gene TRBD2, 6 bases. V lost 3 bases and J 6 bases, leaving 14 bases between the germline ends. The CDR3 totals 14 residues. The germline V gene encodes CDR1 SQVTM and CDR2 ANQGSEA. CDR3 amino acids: CSVDSQGGPGELFF. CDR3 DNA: TGCAGCGTTGACTCGCAGGGAGGTCCCGGGGAGCTGTTTTTT.

The chain's CDR3 is CASSLGTSGMSTYEQYF. The CDR3, as DNA: TGTGCCAGCAGCTTAGGGACTAGCGGGATGTCGACCTACGAGCAGTACTTC. The chain employs TRBV11-3 and TRBJ2-7; 12 bases are a match to TRBD2. This CDR3 is built from 17 residues. Unmatched junction bases numbered 6, after V lost 1 base and J lost 2 bases. Germline CDR1 is SGHNT and CDR2 is YENEEA.

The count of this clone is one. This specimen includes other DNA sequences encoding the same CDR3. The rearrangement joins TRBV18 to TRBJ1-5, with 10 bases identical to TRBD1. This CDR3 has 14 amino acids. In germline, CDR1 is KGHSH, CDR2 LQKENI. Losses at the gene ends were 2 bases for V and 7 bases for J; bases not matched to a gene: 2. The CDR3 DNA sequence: TGTGCCAGCTCACCAGGACAGGGGGACCAGCCCCAGCATTTT. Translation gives CASSPGQGDQPQHF.

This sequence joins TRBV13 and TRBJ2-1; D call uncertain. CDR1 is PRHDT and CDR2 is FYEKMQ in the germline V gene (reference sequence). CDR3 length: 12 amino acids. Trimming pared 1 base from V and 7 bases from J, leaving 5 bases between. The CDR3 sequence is CASSLAVNEQFF. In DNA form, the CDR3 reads TGTGCCAGCAGCTTAGCAGTTAATGAGCAGTTCTTC.

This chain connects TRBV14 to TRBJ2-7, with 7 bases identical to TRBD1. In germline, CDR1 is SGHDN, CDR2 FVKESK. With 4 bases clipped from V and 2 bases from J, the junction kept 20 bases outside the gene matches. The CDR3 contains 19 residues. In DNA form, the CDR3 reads TGTGCCAGCAGCCCCGAGGGAGAGGGGGCCGCCCTTCGGGCCTACGAGCAGTACTTC. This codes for CASSPEGEGAALRAYEQYF.

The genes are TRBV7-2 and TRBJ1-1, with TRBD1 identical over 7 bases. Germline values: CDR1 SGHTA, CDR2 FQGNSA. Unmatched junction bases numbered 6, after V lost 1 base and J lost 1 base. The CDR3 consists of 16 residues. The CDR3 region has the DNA TGTGCCAGCAGCTTAGACTCGACAGGGCGGAACACTGAAGCTTTCTTT. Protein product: CASSLDSTGRNTEAFF.

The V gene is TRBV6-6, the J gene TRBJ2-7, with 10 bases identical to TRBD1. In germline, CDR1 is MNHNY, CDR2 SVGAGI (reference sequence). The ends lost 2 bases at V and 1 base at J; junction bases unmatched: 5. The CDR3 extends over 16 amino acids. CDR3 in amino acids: CASSYKWDRGSYEQYF. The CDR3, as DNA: TGTGCCAGCAGTTACAAATGGGACAGGGGATCCTACGAGCAGTACTTC.

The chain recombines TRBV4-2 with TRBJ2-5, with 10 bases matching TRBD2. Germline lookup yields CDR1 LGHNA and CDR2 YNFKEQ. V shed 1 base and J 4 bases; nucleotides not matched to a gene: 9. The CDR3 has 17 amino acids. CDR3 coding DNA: TGTGCCAGCAGCCAAGTCGGGCTAGCGGGAGCCGGAGAGACCCAGTACTTC. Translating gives CASSQVGLAGAGETQYF.

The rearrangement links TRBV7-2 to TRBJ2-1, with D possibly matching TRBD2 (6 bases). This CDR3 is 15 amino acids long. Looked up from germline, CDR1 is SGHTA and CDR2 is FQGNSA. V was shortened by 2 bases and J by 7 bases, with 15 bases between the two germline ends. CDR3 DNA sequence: TGTGCCAGCAGCTTAACCCCGGGAGCGTCGAATGAGCAGTTCTTC. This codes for CASSLTPGASNEQFF.

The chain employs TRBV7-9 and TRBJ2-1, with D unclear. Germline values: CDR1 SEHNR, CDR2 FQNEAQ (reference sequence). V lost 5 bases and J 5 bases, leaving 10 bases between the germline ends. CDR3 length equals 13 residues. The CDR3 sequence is CASSPLAHNEQFF. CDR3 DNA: TGTGCCAGCAGCCCCTTAGCTCACAATGAGCAGTTCTTC. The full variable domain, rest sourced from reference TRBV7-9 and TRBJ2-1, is DTGVSQNPRHKITKRGQNVTFRCDPISEHNRLYWYRQTLGQGPEFLTYFQNEAQLEKSRLLSDRFSAERPKGSFSTLEIQRTEQGDSAMYLCASSPLAHNEQFFGPGTRLTVL.

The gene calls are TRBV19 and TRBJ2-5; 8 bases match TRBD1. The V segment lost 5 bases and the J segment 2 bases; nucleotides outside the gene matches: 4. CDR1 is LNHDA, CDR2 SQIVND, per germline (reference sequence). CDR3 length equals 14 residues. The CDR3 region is CASSVRTGQETQYF. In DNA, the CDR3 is TGTGCCAGTAGTGTCAGGACAGGGCAAGAGACCCAGTACTTC.

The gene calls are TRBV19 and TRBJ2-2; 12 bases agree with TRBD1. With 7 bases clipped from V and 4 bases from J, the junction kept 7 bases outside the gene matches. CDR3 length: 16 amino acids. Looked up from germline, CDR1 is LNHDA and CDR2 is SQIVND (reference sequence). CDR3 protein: CASKRDRGQGTGELFF. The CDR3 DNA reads TGTGCCAGTAAGAGGGACAGGGGGCAGGGCACCGGGGAGCTGTTTTTT.

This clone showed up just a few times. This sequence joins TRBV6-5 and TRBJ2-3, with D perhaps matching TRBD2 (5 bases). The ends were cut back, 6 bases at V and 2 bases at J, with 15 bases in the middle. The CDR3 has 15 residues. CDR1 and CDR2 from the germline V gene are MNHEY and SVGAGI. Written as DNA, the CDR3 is TGTGCCAGCAGCCACGGAGGCAGTCCCACAGATACGCAGTATTTT. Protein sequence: CASSHGGSPTDTQYF.

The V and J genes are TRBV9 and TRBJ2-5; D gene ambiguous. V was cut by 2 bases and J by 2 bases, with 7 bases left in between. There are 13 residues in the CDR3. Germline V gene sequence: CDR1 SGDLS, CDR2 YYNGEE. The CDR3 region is CASSVAVQETQYF. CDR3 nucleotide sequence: TGTGCCAGCAGCGTGGCGGTGCAAGAGACCCAGTACTTC.

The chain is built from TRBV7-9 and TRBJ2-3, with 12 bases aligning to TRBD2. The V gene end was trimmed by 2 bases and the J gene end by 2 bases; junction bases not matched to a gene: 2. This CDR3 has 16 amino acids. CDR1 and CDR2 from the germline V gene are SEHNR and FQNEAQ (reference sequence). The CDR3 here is CASSLRLAGATDTQYF. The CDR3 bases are TGTGCCAGCAGCTTAAGACTAGCGGGAGCCACAGATACGCAGTATTTT.

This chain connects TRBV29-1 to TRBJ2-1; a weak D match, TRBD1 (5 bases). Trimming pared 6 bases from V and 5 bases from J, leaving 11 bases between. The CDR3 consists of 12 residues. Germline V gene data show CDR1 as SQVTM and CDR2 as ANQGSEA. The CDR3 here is CSVGRSDNEQFF. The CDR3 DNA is TGCAGCGTGGGGCGATCCGACAATGAGCAGTTCTTC.

The CDR3 loop reads CASSLLLLRGEGYTF. The CDR3 coding sequence is TGTGCCAGCAGCTTACTCCTCCTCAGGGGGGAGGGCTACACCTTC. The chain couples TRBV7-2 to TRBJ1-2, with 7 bases matching TRBD1. V lost 2 bases and J lost 8; bases outside the gene matches: 11. CDR3 size: 15 residues. Germline loops: CDR1 SGHTA, CDR2 FQGNSA.

In nucleotides, the CDR3 is TGTGCCAGCAGCCTTCGACTAGCGGGAGCCCCAGATACGCAGTATTTT. Amino acid sequence: CASSLRLAGAPDTQYF. The chain combines TRBV13 with TRBJ2-3, with TRBD2 identical over 12 bases. The CDR3 runs 16 residues. The J segment lost 4 bases and the V segment lost 5 bases, leaving 7 bases of the junction unmatched. The germline gives CDR1 PRHDT, CDR2 FYEKMQ (reference sequence).

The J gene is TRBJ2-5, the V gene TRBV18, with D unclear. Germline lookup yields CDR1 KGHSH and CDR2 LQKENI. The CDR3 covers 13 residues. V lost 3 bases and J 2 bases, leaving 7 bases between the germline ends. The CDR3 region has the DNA TGTGCCAGCTCACCCTGGAGTCAAGAGACCCAGTACTTC. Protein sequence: CASSPWSQETQYF.

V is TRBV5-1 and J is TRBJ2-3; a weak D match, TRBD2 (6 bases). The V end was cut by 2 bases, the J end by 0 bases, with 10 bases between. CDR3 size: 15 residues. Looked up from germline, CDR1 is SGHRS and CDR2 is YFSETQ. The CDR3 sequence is CASSFSGDSTDTQYF. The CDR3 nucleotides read TGCGCCAGCAGCTTTAGCGGAGATAGCACAGATACGCAGTATTTT.

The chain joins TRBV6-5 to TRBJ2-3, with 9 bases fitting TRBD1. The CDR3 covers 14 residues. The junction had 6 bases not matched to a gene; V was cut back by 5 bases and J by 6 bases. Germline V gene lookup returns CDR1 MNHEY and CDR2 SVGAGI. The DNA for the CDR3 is TGTGCCAGCAGTCTCGGGGACAGGGCCGATACGCAGTATTTT. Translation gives CASSLGDRADTQYF.

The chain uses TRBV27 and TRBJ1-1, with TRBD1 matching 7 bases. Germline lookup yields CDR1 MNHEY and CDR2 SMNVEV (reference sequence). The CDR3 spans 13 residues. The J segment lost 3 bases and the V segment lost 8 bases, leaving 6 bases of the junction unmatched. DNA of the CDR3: TGTGCCAGCGGTAGAGACAGGGACACTGAAGCTTTCTTT. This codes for CASGRDRDTEAFF.

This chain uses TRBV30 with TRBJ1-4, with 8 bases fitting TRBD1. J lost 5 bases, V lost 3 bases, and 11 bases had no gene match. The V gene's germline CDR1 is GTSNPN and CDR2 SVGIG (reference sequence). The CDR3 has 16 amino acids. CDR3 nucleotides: TGTGCCTGGAGCAAATTTAGGGACAGGAAAAATGAAAAACTGTTTTTT. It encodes CAWSKFRDRKNEKLFF.

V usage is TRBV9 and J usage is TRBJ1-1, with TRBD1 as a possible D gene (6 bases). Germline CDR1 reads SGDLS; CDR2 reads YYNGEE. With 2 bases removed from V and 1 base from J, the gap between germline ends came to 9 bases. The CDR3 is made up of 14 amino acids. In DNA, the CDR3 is TGTGCCAGCAGCGTGATGGACAGGAACACTGAAGCTTTCTTT. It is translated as CASSVMDRNTEAFF. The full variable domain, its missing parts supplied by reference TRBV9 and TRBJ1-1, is DSGVTQTPKHLITATGQRVTLRCSPRSGDLSVYWYQQSLDQGLQFLIQYYNGEERAKGNILERFSAQQFPDLHSELNLSSLELGDSALYFCASSVMDRNTEAFFGQGTRLTVV.

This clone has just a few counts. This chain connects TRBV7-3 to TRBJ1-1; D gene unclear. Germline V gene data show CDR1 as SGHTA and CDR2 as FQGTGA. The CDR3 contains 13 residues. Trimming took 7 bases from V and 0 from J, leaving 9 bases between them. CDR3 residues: CASKQSMNTEAFF. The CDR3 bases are TGTGCCAGCAAACAGTCCATGAACACTGAAGCTTTCTTT.

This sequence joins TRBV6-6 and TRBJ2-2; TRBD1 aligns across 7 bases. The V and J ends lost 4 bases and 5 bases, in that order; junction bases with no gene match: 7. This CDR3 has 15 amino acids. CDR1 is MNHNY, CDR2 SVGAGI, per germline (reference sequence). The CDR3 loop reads CASSSPDRQTGELFF. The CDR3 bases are TGTGCCAGCAGTTCCCCGGACAGGCAAACCGGGGAGCTGTTTTTT.

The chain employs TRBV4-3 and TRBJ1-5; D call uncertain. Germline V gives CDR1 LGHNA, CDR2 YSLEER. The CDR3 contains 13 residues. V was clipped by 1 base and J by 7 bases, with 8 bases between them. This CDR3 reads CASSQARHQPQHF. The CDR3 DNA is TGCGCCAGCAGCCAAGCTAGGCACCAGCCCCAGCATTTT.

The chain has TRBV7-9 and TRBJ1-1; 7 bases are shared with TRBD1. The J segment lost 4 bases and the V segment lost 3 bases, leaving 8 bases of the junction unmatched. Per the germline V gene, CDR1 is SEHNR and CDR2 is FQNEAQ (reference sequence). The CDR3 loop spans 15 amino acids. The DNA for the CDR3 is TGTGCCAGCAGCTTCCCCACGACAGGGTTCACTGAAGCTTTCTTT. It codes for CASSFPTTGFTEAFF.

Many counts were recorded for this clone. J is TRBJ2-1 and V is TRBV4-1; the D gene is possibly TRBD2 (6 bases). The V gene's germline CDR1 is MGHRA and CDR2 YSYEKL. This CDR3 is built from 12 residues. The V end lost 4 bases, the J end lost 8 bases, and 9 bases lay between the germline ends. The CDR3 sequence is CASSRGEDEQFF. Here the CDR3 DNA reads TGCGCCAGCAGCCGAGGGGAGGATGAGCAGTTCTTC.